The clone carrying this T cell receptor beta chain was recorded a few times. These data come from a study of Ad26.COV2.S vaccination and SARS-CoV-2 variants. Treatment noted: around 19 received Ad26.COV2.S at low or high dose, single or two shots; roughly 5 received placebo; per-sample allocation not given. Day 63 after the first vaccine or placebo injection was the time point for sampling. Whoever gave the sample was an adult aged 18-55 years in Boston. Repertoires were generated with immunoSEQ multiplex PCR, while TCRdb's copy carries only in-frame clones and drops some. The table has about 320,000 clones, 85% seen once. This CDR3 contains 16 residues. V was pared by 1 base and J by 5 bases, with 5 bases of the junction left unmatched. Looked up from germline, CDR1 is SGHAT and CDR2 is FQNNGV.

The gene calls are TRBV11-2 and TRBJ1-6; 7 nucleotides line up with TRBD1. This TCR derives from a person between 18 and 59 years old who received the Ad26.COV2.S COVID-19 vaccine or a placebo. The sample in question was peripheral blood, obtained in a trial of Ad26.COV2.S vaccine versus placebo. The CDR3 DNA reads TGTGCCAGCAGCTTAGGGACAGGCTGGAATAATTCACCCCTCCACTTT. Protein sequence: CASSLGTGWNNSPLHF.